A single sample gave rise to the 17 T cell receptor beta chains below, sequenced in a study of identical twins. TCRdb re-derived calls from the 5' RACE reads in MiXCR, one entry per CDR3 protein. The sample consists of some 240,000 distinct CDR3 sequences, around 8.3% of them appearing once. These data were also reused for a study on yellow fever vaccine responses in identical twins.

Input material: CD8+ T cells sorted from blood. All receptors come from a woman aged 18-29 years in good health.

This clonotype appeared a few times. A much larger clone sits a single nucleotide away, making a read error possible. The gene calls are TRBV7-9 and TRBJ2-2; D call uncertain. Per the germline V gene, CDR1 is SEHNR and CDR2 is FQNEAQ (reference sequence). CDR3 length: 11 amino acids. V was trimmed by 1 base and J by 7 bases, leaving 1 base between them. The CDR3 sequence: CASSLVGELFF. CDR3 nucleotides: TGTGCCAGCAGCTTAGTCGGGGAGCTGTTTTTT.

J is TRBJ2-1 and V is TRBV7-6; 7 positions agree with TRBD1. Trimming at V came to 7 bases and at J to 5 bases, leaving 11 bases not matched to a gene. Germline values: CDR1 SGHVS, CDR2 FNYEAQ. This CDR3 contains 15 residues. CDR3 nucleotide sequence: TGTGCCAGCACCAACCCGGGACAGCACAACAATGAGCAGTTCTTC. It specifies CASTNPGQHNNEQFF.

The gene calls are TRBV29-1 and TRBJ2-7; a possible D gene is TRBD1 (5 bases). This CDR3 is 14 amino acids long. Between the trimmed V and J ends, which lost 2 bases and 3 bases, there was a span of 14 bases. Looked up from germline, CDR1 is SQVTM and CDR2 is ANQGSEA. The CDR3 loop reads CSVETGSENYEQYF. CDR3 nucleotides: TGCAGCGTTGAAACAGGCTCCGAAAACTACGAGCAGTACTTC.

In this sample, this clonotype turned up a few times. J is TRBJ2-1 and V is TRBV7-6; TRBD2 matches at 9 bases. CDR3 length: 16 amino acids. V was pared by 5 bases and J by 6 bases, with 11 bases of the junction left unmatched. Germline CDR1 is SGHVS and CDR2 is FNYEAQ. The DNA of the CDR3 is TGTGCCAGCAGCCCAAGGGAGGGGCGGGAGGGCAATGAGCAGTTCTTC. This codes for CASSPREGREGNEQFF.

This clonotype was seen at least ten times. This sequence joins TRBV12-3 or TRBV12-4 and TRBJ2-1, with a weak D call TRBD1 (5 bases). Trimming took 8 bases from V and 8 from J, leaving 16 bases between them. This CDR3 comprises 13 residues. The CDR3 coding sequence is TGTGCCAGCGTGGCTCCAGGGTGGGATGAGCAGTTCTTC. It codes for CASVAPGWDEQFF.

A word on this clonotype: An end of the junction differs from the germline gene, which may be a read error. The V gene is TRBV7-9, the J gene TRBJ2-7; D possibly corresponds to TRBD1 (5 bases). The CDR3 is made up of 13 amino acids. The germline V gene has CDR1 SEHNR and CDR2 FQNEAQ (reference sequence). The chain's CDR3 is CACSLDSPYEQYF. CDR3 in DNA: TGTGCCTGCAGCTTAGACAGCCCCTACGAGCAGTACTTC.

The gene calls are TRBV6-1 and TRBJ1-6; no firm D call. The CDR3 is 17 amino acids. CDR1 is MNHNS and CDR2 is SASEGT in the germline V gene. The V and J ends lost 5 bases and 6 bases respectively, with 20 bases between them. The CDR3 DNA follows: TGTGCCAGCAGTCCGGGAAATCTCCATATATTTAATTCACCCCTCCACTTT. It specifies CASSPGNLHIFNSPLHF.

This chain uses TRBV4-1 with TRBJ2-6, with D tentatively TRBD1 or TRBD2 (5 bases each). CDR1 MGHRA and CDR2 YSYEKL come from the germline V gene. The V and J ends lost 3 bases and 0 bases respectively, with 18 bases between them. CDR3 size: 19 residues. In DNA form, the CDR3 reads TGCGCCAGCAGCCAGGGACCTGGCATTCAGTCCTCTGGGGCCAACGTCCTGACTTTC. Translating it yields CASSQGPGIQSSGANVLTF.

The J gene is TRBJ2-7, the V gene TRBV7-9; a possible D gene is TRBD1 (7 bases). CDR3 length equals 14 residues. Germline CDR1 SEHNR, CDR2 FQNEAQ (reference sequence). V lost 5 bases, J lost 5 bases, and 16 bases lay in between. The CDR3 sequence is CASSLGGQNHEQYF. CDR3 bases: TGTGCCAGCAGCCTGGGGGGACAGAATCACGAGCAGTACTTC.

This clonotype was detected only a few times. The chain has TRBV11-1 and TRBJ2-1; 13 nucleotides match TRBD2. V trimming: 5 bases; J trimming: 2 bases; junction bases outside the gene matches: 12. Germline assignment: CDR1 SGHAT and CDR2 FQDESV (reference sequence). The CDR3 sequence is 19 residues long. The CDR3 coding sequence is TGTGCCAGCAGCCCCTCGACCGGGACTAGCGGGGCCACCTACAATGAGCAGTTCTTC. The encoded protein is CASSPSTGTSGATYNEQFF.

This clonotype was counted many times. The chain combines TRBV27 with TRBJ1-1, with a weak D call TRBD1 (6 bases). In germline, CDR1 is MNHEY, CDR2 SMNVEV (reference sequence). Deletions cut 9 bases from V and 2 bases from J, with 16 bases between. The CDR3 covers 14 residues. The CDR3 bases are TGTGCCAGTCAAGGGGGAAGACGAAACACTGAAGCTTTCTTT. This sequence encodes CASQGGRRNTEAFF.

This clonotype has at least ten counts. The chain is built from TRBV7-8 and TRBJ2-5; D not resolved. The V end was cut by 1 base, the J end by 4 bases, with 10 bases between. The CDR3 length is 14 residues. CDR1 is SGHVS, CDR2 FQNEAQ, per germline. DNA of the CDR3: TGTGCCAGCAGCTTAGTAGTAACCGGAGAGACCCAGTACTTC. Translated, it gives CASSLVVTGETQYF. The variable domain in full, completed from reference TRBV7-8 and TRBJ2-5, reads GAGVSQSPRYKVAKRGQDVALRCDPISGHVSLFWYQQALGQGPEFLTYFQNEAQLDKSGLPSDRFFAERPEGSVSTLKIQRTQQEDSAVYLCASSLVVTGETQYFGPGTRLLVL.

The chain recombines TRBV14 with TRBJ2-1, with a weak D call TRBD2 (7 bases). V lost 4 bases to trimming and J lost 10 bases, with 29 bases between them. This CDR3 has 18 amino acids. Germline assignment: CDR1 SGHDN and CDR2 FVKESK. CDR3 region: CASSRLILAEGGIYEQFF. DNA of the CDR3: TGTGCCAGCAGCCGTCTGATCCTAGCGGAGGGGGGGATATACGAGCAGTTCTTC.

Details on this clonotype: One end of the junction does not line up with germline, which may come from a read error. The gene calls are TRBV7-7 and TRBJ2-3, with TRBD1 matching 9 bases. The CDR3 is 17 residues long. The germline V gene has CDR1 SSHAT and CDR2 FNYEAQ (reference sequence). The CDR3 DNA follows: TGTGCTAGCAGCTTAGTAGGCCCGGGACAGGGTACAGATACGCAGTATTTT. It specifies CASSLVGPGQGTDTQYF.

This clonotype was detected ten times or more. The genes are TRBV29-1 and TRBJ2-7, with TRBD1 as a possible D gene (6 bases). V gave up 6 bases and J gave up 2 bases, with 17 bases separating them. Germline V gene sequence: CDR1 SQVTM, CDR2 ANQGSEA. The CDR3 loop spans 14 amino acids. Here the CDR3 reads CSVKQGTETYEQYF. The CDR3 DNA reads as TGCAGCGTAAAACAGGGTACCGAAACCTACGAGCAGTACTTC.

There are many counts of this clonotype. This chain connects TRBV28 to TRBJ2-7; the D gene is possibly TRBD2 (6 bases). The CDR3 is made up of 13 amino acids. Trimming removed 3 bases from V and 6 bases from J, with 12 bases in between. Germline CDR1 MDHEN, CDR2 SYDVKM. The CDR3 sequence: CASSLVRESEQYF. CDR3 nucleotide sequence: TGTGCCAGCAGTTTGGTGCGGGAAAGCGAGCAGTACTTC.

This clonotype was recorded at least ten times. This chain links TRBV29-1 with TRBJ2-7; the match to TRBD1 covers 7 bases. The CDR3 loop spans 12 amino acids. Germline CDR1 is SQVTM and CDR2 is ANQGSEA. V trimming: 6 bases; J trimming: 2 bases; junction bases outside the gene matches: 4. DNA of the CDR3: TGCAGCGTCGTGACAGGGCCCTACGAGCAGTACTTC. It yields the protein CSVVTGPYEQYF.